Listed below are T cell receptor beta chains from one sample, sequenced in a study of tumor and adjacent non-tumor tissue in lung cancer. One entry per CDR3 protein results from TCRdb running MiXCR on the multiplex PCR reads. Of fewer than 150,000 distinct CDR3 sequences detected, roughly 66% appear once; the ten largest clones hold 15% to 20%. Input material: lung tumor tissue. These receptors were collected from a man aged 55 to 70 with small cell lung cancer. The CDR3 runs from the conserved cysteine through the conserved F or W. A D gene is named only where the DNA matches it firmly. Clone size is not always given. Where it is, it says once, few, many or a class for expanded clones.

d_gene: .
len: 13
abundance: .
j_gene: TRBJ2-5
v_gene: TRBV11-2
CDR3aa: CANSLGGREAQYF
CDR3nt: TGTGCCAACAGCTTGGGGGGCCGAGAGGCCCAGTACTTC

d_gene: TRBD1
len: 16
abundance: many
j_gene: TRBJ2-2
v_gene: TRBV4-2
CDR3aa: CASSQMGQANTGELFF
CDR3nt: TGTGCCAGCAGCCAGATGGGACAGGCGAACACCGGGGAGCTGTTTTTT

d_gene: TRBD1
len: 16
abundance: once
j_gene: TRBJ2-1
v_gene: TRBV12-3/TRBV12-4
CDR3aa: CANSTDRGNSYNEQFF
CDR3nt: TGTGCCAACAGCACAGACAGGGGAAACTCCTACAATGAGCAGTTCTTC

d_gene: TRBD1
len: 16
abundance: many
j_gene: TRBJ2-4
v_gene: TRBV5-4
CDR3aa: CASSLALGTGSNIQYF
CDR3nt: TGTGCCAGCAGCTTGGCCTTAGGGACAGGGTCGAACATTCAGTACTTC

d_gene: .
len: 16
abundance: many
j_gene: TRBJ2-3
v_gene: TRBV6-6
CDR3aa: CASSYMVGVARHTQYF
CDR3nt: TGTGCCAGCAGTTACATGGTGGGGGTAGCCAGGCATACGCAGTATTTT

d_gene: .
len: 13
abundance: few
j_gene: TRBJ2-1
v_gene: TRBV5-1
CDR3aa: CASSFGGHNEQFF
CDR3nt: TGCGCCAGCAGCTTCGGCGGTCACAATGAGCAGTTCTTC

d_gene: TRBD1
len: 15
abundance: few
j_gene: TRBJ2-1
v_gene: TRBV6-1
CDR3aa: CASSSTGGIINEQFF
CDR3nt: TGTGCCAGCAGCTCGACAGGGGGCATAATCAATGAGCAGTTCTTC

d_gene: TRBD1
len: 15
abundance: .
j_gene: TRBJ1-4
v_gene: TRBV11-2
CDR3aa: CASSPRGSADEKLFF
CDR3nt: TGTGCCAGCAGCCCCAGGGGGAGCGCTGATGAAAAACTGTTTTTT

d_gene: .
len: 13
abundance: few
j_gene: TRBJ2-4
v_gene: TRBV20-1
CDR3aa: CSALRGGQNIQYF
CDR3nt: TGCAGTGCTCTCAGGGGAGGACAAAACATTCAGTACTTC

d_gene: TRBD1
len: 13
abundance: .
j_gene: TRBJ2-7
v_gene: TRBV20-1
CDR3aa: CIARGPSGYEQYF
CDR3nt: TGCATTGCTAGGGGGCCTTCAGGATACGAGCAGTACTTC

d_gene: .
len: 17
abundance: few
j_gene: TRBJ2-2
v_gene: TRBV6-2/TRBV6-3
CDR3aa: CASSYPPTAWVTGELFF
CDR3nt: TGTGCCAGCAGTTACCCCCCGACTGCTTGGGTCACCGGGGAGCTGTTTTTT

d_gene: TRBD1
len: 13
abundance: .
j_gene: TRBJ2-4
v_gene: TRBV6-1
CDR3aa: CAGTKDREEIQYF
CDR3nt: TGTGCCGGCACTAAGGACAGGGAAGAAATTCAGTACTTC

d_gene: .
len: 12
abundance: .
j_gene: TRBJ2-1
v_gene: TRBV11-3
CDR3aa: CTSSLGWSELFF
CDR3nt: TGTACCAGCAGCTTAGGTTGGAGTGAGCTGTTCTTC

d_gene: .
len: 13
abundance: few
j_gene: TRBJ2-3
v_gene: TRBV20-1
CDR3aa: CSAKGPSTDTQYF
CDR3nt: TGCAGTGCTAAGGGCCCTAGCACAGATACGCAGTATTTT

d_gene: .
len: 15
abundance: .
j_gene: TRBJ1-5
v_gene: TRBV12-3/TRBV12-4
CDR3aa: CASSSITGGNQAQHF
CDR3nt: TGTGCCAGCAGTTCAATAACAGGAGGGAATCAGGCCCAGCATTTT

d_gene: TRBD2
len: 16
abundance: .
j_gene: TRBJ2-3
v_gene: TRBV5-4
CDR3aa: CASSWGSGIIADTQYF
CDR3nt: TGTGCCAGCAGCTGGGGAAGCGGGATAATCGCAGATACGCAGTATTTT

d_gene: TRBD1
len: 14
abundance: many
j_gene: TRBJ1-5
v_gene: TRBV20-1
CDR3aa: CSARDRASEQPQHF
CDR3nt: TGCAGTGCTCGCGACAGGGCTAGTGAACAGCCCCAGCATTTT

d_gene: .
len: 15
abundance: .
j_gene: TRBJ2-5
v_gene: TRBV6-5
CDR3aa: CDSSPRTGGRGTQYF
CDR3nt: TGTGACAGCAGCCCCCGGACGGGGGGCCGAGGGACCCAGTACTTC

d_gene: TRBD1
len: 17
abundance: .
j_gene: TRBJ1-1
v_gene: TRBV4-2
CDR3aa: CTSSQDCRGREGTESFF
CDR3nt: TGTACCAGCAGCCAAGATTGTAGGGGGCGAGAAGGGACTGAATCTTTCTTT

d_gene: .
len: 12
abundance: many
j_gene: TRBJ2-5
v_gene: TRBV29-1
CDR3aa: CSVDKGRETQYF
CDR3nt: TGCAGCGTTGATAAGGGGCGGGAGACCCAGTACTTC

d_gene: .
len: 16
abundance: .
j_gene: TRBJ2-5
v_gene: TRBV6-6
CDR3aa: CASSPPRSWDHETQYF
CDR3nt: TGTGCCAGCAGCCCCCCGCGGTCCTGGGACCACGAGACCCAGTACTTC

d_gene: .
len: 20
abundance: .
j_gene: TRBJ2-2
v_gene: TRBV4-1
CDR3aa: CASSQVPPPQSHSNTGELLF
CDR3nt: TGCGCCAGCAGTCAAGTTCCCCCCCCGCAGTCCCACTCGAACACCGGGGAGCTGCTGTTT

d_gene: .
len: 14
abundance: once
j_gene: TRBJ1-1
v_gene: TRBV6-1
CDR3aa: CASNLTDMNTEAFF
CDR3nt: TGTGCCAGCAATCTGACAGATATGAACACTGAAGCTTTCTTT

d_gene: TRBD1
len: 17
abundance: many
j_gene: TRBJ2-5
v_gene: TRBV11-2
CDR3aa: CASSSRPGQGARETQYF
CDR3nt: TGTGCCAGCAGCTCCAGACCAGGACAGGGGGCGCGGGAGACCCAGTACTTC

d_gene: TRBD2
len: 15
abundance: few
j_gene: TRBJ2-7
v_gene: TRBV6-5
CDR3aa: CASSYSGGRAYEHYF
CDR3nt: TGTGCCAGCAGTTACTCGGGCGGGAGGGCCTACGAGCACTACTTC

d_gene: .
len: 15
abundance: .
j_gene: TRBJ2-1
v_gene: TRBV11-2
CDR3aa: CASSFVSPHHCEQFF
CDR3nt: TGTGCCAGCAGCTTCGTTTCTCCCCACCACTGTGAGCAGTTCTTC

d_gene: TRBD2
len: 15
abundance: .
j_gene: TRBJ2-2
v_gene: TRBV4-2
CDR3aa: CASKLAGYDGRELFF
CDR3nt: TGTGCCAGTAAACTAGCGGGATATGATGGCAGGGAGCTGTTTTTT

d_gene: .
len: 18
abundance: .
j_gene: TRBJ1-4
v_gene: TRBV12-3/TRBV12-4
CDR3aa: CASSLGKYVRGFGEKLFF
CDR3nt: TGTGCCAGCAGTTTAGGGAAATACGTGCGAGGGTTTGGTGAAAAACTGTTTTTT

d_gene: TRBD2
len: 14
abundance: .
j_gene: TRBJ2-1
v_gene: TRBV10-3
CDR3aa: CPISELAGGVEQFF
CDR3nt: TGTCCCATCAGTGAACTAGCGGGAGGGGTTGAGCAGTTCTTC

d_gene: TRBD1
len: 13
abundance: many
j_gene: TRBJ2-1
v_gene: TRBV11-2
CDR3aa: CASSFTGVNEQFF
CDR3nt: TGTGCCAGCAGCTTTACAGGGGTCAATGAGCAGTTCTTC